These 29 T cell receptor beta chains originate from one sample sequenced in a study of OX40 agonist ivuxolimab in advanced cancers. Measured with immunoSEQ multiplex PCR; TCRdb has only the in-frame clones, and not every one. Among some 71,000 clones listed, less than 90% were seen once. The specimen comprised CD4+ or CD8+ T cells sorted from blood, sampled in a trial of the OX40 agonist ivuxolimab. The source is an adult with an advanced solid tumor such as melanoma, head and neck, liver or kidney cancer.

V gene TRBV9 combines with J gene TRBJ2-1; D is ambiguous. Per the germline V gene, CDR1 is SGDLS and CDR2 is YYNGEE. This CDR3 is 14 amino acids long. Trimming cost V 0 bases and J 0 bases, with 4 bases left between them. This CDR3 is CASSVDPSYNEQFF. CDR3 sequence (DNA): TGTGCCAGCAGCGTAGACCCCTCCTACAATGAGCAGTTCTTC.

The V and J genes are TRBV19 and TRBJ2-3, with 9 bases fitting TRBD1. V lost 6 bases, J lost 2 bases, and 9 bases stayed unmatched. Germline lookup yields CDR1 LNHDA and CDR2 SQIVND (reference sequence). This CDR3 is built from 16 residues. The CDR3 DNA follows: TGTGCCAGTAGCCGACAGGGGGGCTTCTTCACAGATACGCAGTATTTT. Translation: CASSRQGGFFTDTQYF. Combining the CDR3 with reference TRBV19 and TRBJ2-3 gives the whole variable domain DGGITQSPKYLFRKEGQNVTLSCEQNLNHDAMYWYRQDPGQGLRLIYYSQIVNDFQKGDIAEGYSVSREKKESFPLTVTSAQKNPTAFYLCASSRQGGFFTDTQYFGPGTRLTVL.

This clone was recorded once. This chain links TRBV4-3 with TRBJ2-3, with D hard to call. Per germline, CDR1 LGHNA and CDR2 YSLEER. V lost 4 bases to trimming and J lost 4 bases, with 9 bases between them. CDR3 length equals 13 residues. CDR3 region: CASSPRSADTQYF. The DNA for the CDR3 is TGCGCCAGCAGCCCAAGATCTGCAGATACGCAGTATTTT.

The chain uses TRBV10-3 and TRBJ2-1, with D unclear. Looked up from germline, CDR1 is ENHRY and CDR2 is SYGVKD. Trimming cost V 2 bases and J 7 bases, with 6 bases left between them. The CDR3 extends over 12 amino acids. CDR3 residues: CAISEQLNEQFF. The CDR3 DNA reads TGTGCCATCAGTGAGCAGTTGAATGAGCAGTTCTTC.

Concerning this clone: Its ends do not fully match the called genes, so a read error is possible. The gene calls are TRBV11-2 and TRBJ2-2; D uncertain. CDR3 size: 13 residues. The V gene's germline CDR1 is SGHAT and CDR2 FQNNGV. CDR3 DNA sequence: TGTGCCAGCAGCTCAGCGAAGACCGGGGAGCTGTTTTTT. It translates to CASSSAKTGELFF.

The chain employs TRBV14 and TRBJ2-7; unclear D gene. Trimming stripped 6 bases from V and 6 bases from J, with 15 bases between. Germline CDR1 and CDR2: SGHDN and FVKESK. CDR3 length: 13 residues. For the CDR3, the DNA is TGTGCCAGCAGTTCCACTCTGGGCCGCGAGCAGTACTTC. Amino acid sequence: CASSSTLGREQYF.

In this sample, this clone turned up a few times. The gene calls are TRBV4-1 and TRBJ2-1, with D possibly matching TRBD2 (8 bases). V shed 3 bases and J shed 7 bases, with 16 bases lying between them. The CDR3 has 15 amino acids. CDR1 and CDR2 from the germline V gene are MGHRA and YSYEKL. CDR3 in DNA: TGCGCCAGCAGCCAGCCGGGACAGCGGGGGAATGAGCAGTTCTTC. This translates into CASSQPGQRGNEQFF.

This sequence joins TRBV27 and TRBJ2-7, with TRBD2 as a possible D gene (5 bases). V was cut by 2 bases and J by 2 bases, with 10 bases left in between. CDR1 and CDR2 from the germline V gene are MNHEY and SMNVEV (reference sequence). This CDR3 is 14 amino acids long. The CDR3 region is CASSLKTGAYEQYF. As DNA, the CDR3 is TGTGCCAGCAGTTTAAAAACCGGGGCCTACGAGCAGTACTTC.

This clone appeared once. The chain employs TRBV5-1 and TRBJ1-1, with D tentatively TRBD1 (6 bases). The CDR3 is 14 residues long. The V end was cut by 3 bases, the J end by 0 bases, with 9 bases between. CDR1 and CDR2 from the germline V gene are SGHRS and YFSETQ. The CDR3 loop reads CASSWTEVNTEAFF. CDR3 bases: TGCGCCAGCAGCTGGACAGAGGTGAACACTGAAGCTTTCTTT. The whole variable domain, remainder taken from reference TRBV5-1 and TRBJ1-1, is KAGVTQTPRYLIKTRGQQVTLSCSPISGHRSVSWYQQTPGQGLQFLFEYFSETQRNKGNFPGRFSGRQFSNSRSEMNVSTLELGDSALYLCASSWTEVNTEAFFGQGTRLTVV.

The chain recombines TRBV4-3 with TRBJ2-3; 8 nucleotides align to TRBD1. Germline lookup yields CDR1 LGHNA and CDR2 YSLEER. The trim removed 0 bases at V and 4 bases at J, leaving 3 bases unmatched. The CDR3 is made up of 15 amino acids. CDR3 in amino acids: CASSQDRGHADTQYF. CDR3 DNA sequence: TGCGCCAGCAGCCAAGACAGGGGGCACGCAGATACGCAGTATTTT.

The genes are TRBV2 and TRBJ2-5; D call uncertain. The germline V gene has CDR1 SNHLY and CDR2 FYNNEI. The CDR3 runs 15 residues. Deletions cut 4 bases from V and 2 bases from J, with 14 bases between. This CDR3 reads CASSALEGLQETQYF. The CDR3 DNA sequence: TGTGCCAGCAGTGCCCTTGAAGGATTGCAAGAGACCCAGTACTTC.

The chain carries TRBV27 and TRBJ2-3; possibly TRBD1 for D (5 bases). The CDR3 covers 12 residues. The V end was cut by 6 bases, the J end by 4 bases, with 8 bases between. Germline V gives CDR1 MNHEY, CDR2 SMNVEV (reference sequence). The CDR3 region is CASSRTPDTQYF. The CDR3 DNA follows: TGTGCCAGCAGCCGGACACCAGATACGCAGTATTTT.

This chain links TRBV7-9 with TRBJ2-6; 9 bases are a match to TRBD1. V trimming: 3 bases; J trimming: 0 bases; junction bases outside the gene matches: 9. Germline V CDR1 and CDR2: SEHNR, FQNEAQ (reference sequence). The CDR3 runs to 19 residues. CDR3 DNA sequence: TGTGCCAGCAGCTTGTTGTCGGGACAGGGCATCTCTGGGGCCAACGTCCTGACTTTC. Amino acid sequence: CASSLLSGQGISGANVLTF.

This clone came up once. The V gene is TRBV7-7, the J gene TRBJ2-1; D call uncertain. Germline CDR1 is SSHAT and CDR2 is FNYEAQ (reference sequence). The CDR3 loop spans 16 amino acids. Trimming took off 1 base at V and 0 bases at J, with 10 bases between the two ends. In nucleotides, the CDR3 is TGTGCCAGCAGCTTAGGACGCCTGAGCTCCTACAATGAGCAGTTCTTC. Protein product: CASSLGRLSSYNEQFF.

This chain joins TRBV28 and TRBJ1-2, with D unresolved. Trimming removed 8 bases from V and 3 bases from J, with 7 bases in between. Per the germline V gene, CDR1 is MDHEN and CDR2 is SYDVKM. The CDR3 runs 11 residues. CDR3 sequence (DNA): TGTGCCAGCCAGACCCACTATGGCTACACCTTC. Translating gives CASQTHYGYTF.

Details on this clone: In this CDR3 the conserved last residue, phenylalanine or tryptophan, is missing, so a read error is likely. The limits of the CDR3 on the DNA are not certain, so only TCRdb's listed CDR3 is given. The genes are TRBV20-1 and TRBJ2-7; TRBD2 is the table's D call and was not checked against the DNA. The CDR3 comprises 8 residues, both ends counted. CDR1 is DFQATT and CDR2 is SNEGSKA in the germline V gene (reference sequence). The CDR3 is CSARERRG.

The chain carries TRBV6-6 and TRBJ2-1, with 8 bases lining up with TRBD1. With 5 bases clipped from V and 3 bases from J, the junction kept 6 bases outside the gene matches. This CDR3 is built from 15 residues. CDR1 MNHNY and CDR2 SVGAGI come from the germline V gene (reference sequence). CDR3: CASSPGQGGYNEQFF. The DNA for the CDR3 is TGTGCCAGCAGTCCTGGACAGGGAGGCTACAATGAGCAGTTCTTC.

In its sample, this clone was seen once. V usage is TRBV9 and J usage is TRBJ1-2; TRBD1 might be the D (5 bases). The CDR3 consists of 16 residues. With 0 bases removed from V and 1 base from J, the gap between germline ends came to 13 bases. Germline CDR1 is SGDLS and CDR2 is YYNGEE. This CDR3 reads CASSVATAHNNYGYTF. The DNA of the CDR3 is TGTGCCAGCAGCGTAGCGACAGCCCACAATAACTATGGCTACACCTTC.

The chain carries TRBV5-6 and TRBJ2-3, with TRBD2 matching 8 bases. V lost 0 bases, J lost 2 bases, and 2 bases stayed unmatched. CDR3 length: 15 amino acids. Germline CDR1 is SGHDT and CDR2 is YYEEEE. This chain's CDR3 is CASSLGLATTDTQYF. CDR3 DNA sequence: TGTGCCAGCAGCTTGGGACTAGCGACCACAGATACGCAGTATTTT.

The chain employs TRBV5-4 and TRBJ2-1; TRBD2 aligns across 7 bases. Germline assignment: CDR1 SGHNT and CDR2 YYREEE (reference sequence). The J segment lost 0 bases and the V segment lost 4 bases, leaving 4 bases of the junction unmatched. CDR3 length: 15 residues. CDR3 residues: CASSASSGSYNEQFF. The CDR3 DNA follows: TGTGCCAGCAGCGCCTCTAGCGGCTCCTACAATGAGCAGTTCTTC.

CDR3 protein: CASTLGSGGYNEQFF. As DNA, the CDR3 is TGTGCCAGCACGCTCGGTAGCGGGGGCTACAATGAGCAGTTCTTC. The chain has TRBV7-8 and TRBJ2-1; 9 nucleotides match TRBD2. After removal of 7 bases from V and 3 bases from J, the junction contained 7 bases not matched to a gene. From germline, CDR1 is SGHVS and CDR2 FQNEAQ. The CDR3 contains 15 residues.

The sample holds a few counts of this clone. The chain combines TRBV18 with TRBJ2-1, with 9 positions matching TRBD2. The CDR3 spans 14 residues. The V gene end was trimmed by 5 bases and the J gene end by 4 bases; junction bases not matched to a gene: 3. Looked up from germline, CDR1 is KGHSH and CDR2 is LQKENI. The CDR3 bases are TGTGCCAGCTCATCGACTAGCGGATACAATGAGCAGTTCTTC. It yields the protein CASSSTSGYNEQFF.

The V call is TRBV5-8, the J call TRBJ1-2; D is undetermined. V lost 4 bases and J lost 0, with 16 bases in between. Germline CDR1 SGHTS, CDR2 YDEGEE. There are 16 residues in the CDR3. The CDR3 bases are TGTGCCAGCAGCCCGTATCAGAAATCTCCTAACTATGGCTACACCTTC. Translation gives CASSPYQKSPNYGYTF.

V is TRBV30 and J is TRBJ1-1; unclear D gene. This CDR3 has 10 amino acids. The ends were cut back, 3 bases at V and 3 bases at J, with 2 bases in the middle. Germline lookup yields CDR1 GTSNPN and CDR2 SVGIG (reference sequence). The CDR3 coding sequence is TGTGCCTGGAGGGACACTGAAGCTTTCTTT. Translating it yields CAWRDTEAFF. Filled out from reference TRBV30 and TRBJ1-1, the complete variable domain reads SQTIHQWPATLVQPVGSPLSLECTVEGTSNPNLYWYRQAAGRGLQLLFYSVGIGQISSEVPQNLSASRPQDRQFILSSKKLLLSDSGFYLCAWRDTEAFFGQGTRLTVV.

V is TRBV7-9 and J is TRBJ2-7, with 9 nucleotides matching TRBD2. Trimming took 7 bases from V and 7 from J; bases not matched to a gene: 14. The CDR3 is 15 residues long. From germline, CDR1 is SEHNR and CDR2 FQNEAQ (reference sequence). DNA of the CDR3: TGTGCCAGCACCTTTAGCGGGGGTAGGGGAGGGGAGCAGTACTTC. This sequence encodes CASTFSGGRGGEQYF.

This rearrangement joins TRBV27 to TRBJ2-1, with 12 bases lining up with TRBD1. This CDR3 region has 14 residues. V trimming: 10 bases; J trimming: 9 bases; junction bases outside the gene matches: 10. The germline V gene has CDR1 MNHEY and CDR2 SMNVEV (reference sequence). The CDR3 is CAISSGTGGGEQFF. CDR3 bases: TGTGCCATCTCCTCCGGGACAGGGGGCGGTGAGCAGTTCTTC.

The chain is built from TRBV11-2 and TRBJ1-1; tentative D call: TRBD1 (6 bases). The CDR3 is 14 residues long. Germline values: CDR1 SGHAT, CDR2 FQNNGV. Trimming took 2 bases from V and 4 from J, leaving 11 bases between them. CDR3 bases: TGTGCCAGCAGCTTAACAGGGCTAAGCACTGAAGCTTTCTTT. This sequence encodes CASSLTGLSTEAFF. The full variable domain, rest sourced from reference TRBV11-2 and TRBJ1-1, is EAGVAQSPRYKIIEKRQSVAFWCNPISGHATLYWYQQILGQGPKLLIQFQNNGVVDDSQLPKDRFSAERLKGVDSTLKIQPAKLEDSAVYLCASSLTGLSTEAFFGQGTRLTVV.

This chain joins TRBV28 and TRBJ2-3, with D unclear. There are 16 residues in the CDR3. The germline V and J ends were trimmed by 5 bases and 1 base, with 16 bases remaining between them. Germline values: CDR1 MDHEN, CDR2 SYDVKM. In DNA form, the CDR3 reads TGTGCCAGCAGTCGAACACGGCTAAGTGGCACAGATACGCAGTATTTT. Amino acid sequence: CASSRTRLSGTDTQYF. Filled out from reference TRBV28 and TRBJ2-3, the complete variable domain reads DVKVTQSSRYLVKRTGEKVFLECVQDMDHENMFWYRQDPGLGLRLIYFSYDVKMKEKGDIPEGYSVSREKKERFSLILESASTNQTSMYLCASSRTRLSGTDTQYFGPGTRLTVL.

The chain employs TRBV19 and TRBJ2-7; D gene unclear. This CDR3 is 13 amino acids long. Per germline, CDR1 LNHDA and CDR2 SQIVND (reference sequence). V was pared by 6 bases and J by 4 bases, with 13 bases between. The CDR3 DNA reads as TGTGCCAGTAGCATACGACGGAATTACGAGCAGTACTTC. Translating gives CASSIRRNYEQYF.